The source of this T cell receptor (beta chain) is a study of blood T cell repertoires in COVID-19. Study at large: Researchers got acute and convalescent COVID-19 samples from the United States, Italy and Spain. PBMCs, B-cell-depleted T cells, or T cells were the source of the cDNA or gDNA that made up the material.

Original analysis: Estimation of nucleated cell counts was performed using reference gene primer amplification. The assay was immunoSEQ multiplex PCR, and TCRdb's table has in-frame clones only and misses some. The V and J calls and the clone size are those of that table, but D and trimming were determined from the DNA. The data contain 500,000 to 600,000 clones, roughly nine tenths of them seen just once; the ten biggest clones take up roughly 7.3%. The CDR3 is 15 amino acids. V was pared by 0 bases and J by 8 bases, with 13 bases between. Per the germline V gene, CDR1 is SGHTA and CDR2 is FQGNSA. Patients in Seattle were enrolled during active infection, then followed longitudinally.

This sequence was found in a woman in her forties or fifties with COVID-19, enrolled during active disease. V and J are TRBV7-2 and TRBJ2-2; D might be TRBD2 (5 bases). Sequencing input: peripheral blood. The CDR3 sequence: CASSLATGIGGELFF. In DNA form, the CDR3 reads TGTGCCAGCAGCTTAGCGACCGGGATCGGTGGGGAGCTGTTTTTT.